This T cell receptor (beta chain) was recorded in a study of beta chain features in type 1 diabetes. CDR3 size: 14 residues. Deletions cut 5 bases from V and 7 bases from J, with 18 bases between. Germline CDR1 reads SGHNT; CDR2 reads YYREEE (reference sequence). TCRB transcripts that were expressed got sequenced, as all of the isolated RNA had been reverse transcribed. Profiling relied on immunoSEQ multiplex PCR, and the TCRdb table lists in-frame clones only, not all of them. The sample includes 250,000 to 350,000 clones, roughly an eighth of them seen just once. Based on CD45RO/CCR7/CD25/CD127/CD95/CD27, CD4+ regulatory, stem cell-like memory, naive and central memory cells were sorted. Turning to this clone: As yet, its antigen is unknown.

The study, taken as a whole, reports: Because the template was cDNA, high-expressing cells might be over-represented. When Type 1 diabetes patients were examined, their TCRB CDR3s proved moderately but significantly shorter in all four CD4+ subsets.

The material sequenced was naive CD4+ T cells from blood. The source is a man aged 25-45 years with type 1 diabetes. This sequence joins TRBV5-4 and TRBJ1-2, with D possibly matching TRBD1 (6 bases). The CDR3 DNA follows: TGTGCCAGCAGGCTTCCAGGGGCATCGGGTGGCTACACCTTC. It yields the protein CASRLPGASGGYTF.